Following are 6 T cell receptor beta chains from one sample sequenced in a study of cytomegalovirus exposure and HLA in healthy donors. PCR amplification relied on 60 Vbeta primers (plus 13 Jbeta primers). Data came from immunoSEQ multiplex PCR; TCRdb stores just in-frame clones and leaves some out. The sample comprises some 150,000 clones, about 76% of which are singletons, and 3.9% rests with the top ten. Sequenced sample: PBMCs. The source of these receptors is a man between 18 and 35 years old in good health and CMV-seronegative.

This clone was observed a single time. The chain recombines TRBV5-1 with TRBJ2-7; D might be TRBD1 (6 bases). The CDR3 loop spans 14 amino acids. Trimming removed 0 bases at V and 3 bases at J, with 10 bases between. CDR1 and CDR2 from the germline V gene are SGHRS and YFSETQ. The CDR3 DNA reads TGCGCCAGCAGCTTGGCCACAGGGAACTACGAGCAGTACTTC. Translating it yields CASSLATGNYEQYF. Together with reference TRBV5-1 and TRBJ2-7, the CDR3 gives the full variable domain: KAGVTQTPRYLIKTRGQQVTLSCSPISGHRSVSWYQQTPGQGLQFLFEYFSETQRNKGNFPGRFSGRQFSNSRSEMNVSTLELGDSALYLCASSLATGNYEQYFGPGTRLTVT.

The chain joins TRBV6-5 to TRBJ2-3, with D unclear. Germline V gene lookup returns CDR1 MNHEY and CDR2 SVGAGI. V was cut by 4 bases and J by 0 bases, with 14 bases left in between. The CDR3 runs to 16 residues. The CDR3 spells CASSFVTAASTDTQYF. CDR3 nucleotides: TGTGCCAGCAGTTTTGTAACAGCAGCTAGCACAGATACGCAGTATTTT.

V is TRBV10-3 and J is TRBJ2-7; 7 bases agree with TRBD1. The CDR3 has 12 amino acids. The V gene end was trimmed by 4 bases and the J gene end by 5 bases; junction bases not matched to a gene: 2. Germline-derived CDR1 and CDR2 are ENHRY and SYGVKD. CDR3 residues: CAISAGTDEQYF. CDR3 DNA: TGTGCCATCAGTGCCGGGACAGACGAGCAGTACTTC.

This clone was observed a handful of times. J is TRBJ2-7 and V is TRBV10-3, with D uncertain. CDR1 and CDR2 from the germline V gene are ENHRY and SYGVKD. The CDR3 sequence is 12 residues long. V shed 9 bases and J shed 2 bases, with 11 bases lying between them. Here the CDR3 DNA reads TGTGCCATTAGAGCCCCGACCTACGAGCAGTACTTC. Its translation is CAIRAPTYEQYF.

This clone has more than one count but fewer than ten. The genes are TRBV6-1 and TRBJ1-1, with TRBD1 as a possible D gene (6 bases). Trimming stripped 3 bases from V and 0 bases from J, with 14 bases between. CDR1 is MNHNS, CDR2 SASEGT, per germline. The CDR3 length is 16 residues. CDR3 amino acids: CASSDPRQAMNTEAFF. The CDR3 DNA reads as TGTGCCAGCAGTGATCCTAGACAGGCCATGAACACTGAAGCTTTCTTT.

The rearrangement joins TRBV10-1 to TRBJ2-7; 8 nucleotides align to TRBD2. Trimming took 8 bases from V and 0 from J; bases not matched to a gene: 12. Per the germline V gene, CDR1 is WNHNN and CDR2 is SYGVQD (reference sequence). The CDR3 extends over 16 amino acids. DNA for the CDR3: TGCGCCAGCCAACCGGGAGGGAGAGGATCCTCCTACGAGCAGTACTTC. Protein product: CASQPGGRGSSYEQYF.